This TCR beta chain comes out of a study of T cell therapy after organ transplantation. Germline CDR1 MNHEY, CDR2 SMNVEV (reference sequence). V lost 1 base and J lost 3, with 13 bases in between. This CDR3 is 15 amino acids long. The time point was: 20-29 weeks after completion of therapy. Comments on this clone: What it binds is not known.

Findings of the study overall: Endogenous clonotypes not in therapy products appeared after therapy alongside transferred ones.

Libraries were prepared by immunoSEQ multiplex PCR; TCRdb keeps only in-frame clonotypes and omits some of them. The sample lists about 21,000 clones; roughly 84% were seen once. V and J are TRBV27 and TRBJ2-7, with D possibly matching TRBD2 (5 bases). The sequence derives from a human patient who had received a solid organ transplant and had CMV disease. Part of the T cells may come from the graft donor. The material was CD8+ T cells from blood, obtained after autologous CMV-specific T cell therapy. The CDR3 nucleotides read TGTGCCAGCAGTTTATTTCCACGGGAAGACTACGAGCAGTACTTC. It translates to CASSLFPREDYEQYF.